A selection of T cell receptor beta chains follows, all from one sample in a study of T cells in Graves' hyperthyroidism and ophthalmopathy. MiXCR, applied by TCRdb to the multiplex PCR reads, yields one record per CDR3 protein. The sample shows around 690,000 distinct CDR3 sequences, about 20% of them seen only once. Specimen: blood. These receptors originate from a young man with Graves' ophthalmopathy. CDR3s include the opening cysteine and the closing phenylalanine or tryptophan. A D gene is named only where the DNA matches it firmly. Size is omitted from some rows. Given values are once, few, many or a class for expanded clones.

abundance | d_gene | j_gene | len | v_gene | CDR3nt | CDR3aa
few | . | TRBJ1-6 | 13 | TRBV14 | TGTGCCAGCAGCCCCCGGGGGCCCAATCCCCTCCACTTT | CASSPRGPNPLHF
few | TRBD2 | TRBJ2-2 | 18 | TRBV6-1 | TGTGCCAGCAGTGCCGGGACTAGCGGGAGGCAAGCTCCCGGGGAGCTGTTTTTT | CASSAGTSGRQAPGELFF
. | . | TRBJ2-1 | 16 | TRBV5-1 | TGCGCCAGCAGCGTAACAGGGACCCCGGAAAACAATGAGCAGTTCTTC | CASSVTGTPENNEQFF
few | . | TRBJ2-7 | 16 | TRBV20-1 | TGCAGTGCTAGAGATAAACTCACTTCGTATAGCTACGAGCAGTACTTC | CSARDKLTSYSYEQYF
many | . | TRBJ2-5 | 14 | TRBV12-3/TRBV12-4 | TGTGCCAGCAGTTCAACAGGGTATCAAGAGACCCAGTACTTC | CASSSTGYQETQYF
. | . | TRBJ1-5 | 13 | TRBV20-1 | TGCAGTACAGGAATCGGGGTCGGGCAGCCCCAGCATTTT | CSTGIGVGQPQHF
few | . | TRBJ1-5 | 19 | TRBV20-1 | TGCAGTGCTAGAGATCAGAAGGGTTCTGAGGTTGTTGACAATCAGCCCCAGCATTTT | CSARDQKGSEVVDNQPQHF
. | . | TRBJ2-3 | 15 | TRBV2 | TGTGCCAGCAGTGATTACCGCCCACCTGGGGATACGCAGTATTTT | CASSDYRPPGDTQYF
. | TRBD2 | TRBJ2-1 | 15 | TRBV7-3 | TGTGCCAGCAGCTTGTCCCGGACTAGCACCAATGAGCAGTTCTTC | CASSLSRTSTNEQFF
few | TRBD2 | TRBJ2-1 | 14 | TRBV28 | TGTGCCAGCAGCTCTACTAGCGGGACCAATGAGCAGTTCTTC | CASSSTSGTNEQFF
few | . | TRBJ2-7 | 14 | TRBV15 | TGTGCCACCAGCCCGCACACGGGACCCTACGAGCAGTACTTC | CATSPHTGPYEQYF
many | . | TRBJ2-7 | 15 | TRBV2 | TGTGCCAGCAGTGAAGGTCGTCGTTACCCCGCCGAGCAGTACTTC | CASSEGRRYPAEQYF
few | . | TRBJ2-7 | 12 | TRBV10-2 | TGCGCCACGGGGGGCGGGAGCTACGAGCAGTACTTC | CATGGGSYEQYF
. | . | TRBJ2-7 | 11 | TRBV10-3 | TGTGCCATGGGACCCGGAACGGAGCAGTACTTC | CAMGPGTEQYF
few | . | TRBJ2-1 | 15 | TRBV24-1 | TGTGCCACCAGTGACCCAAGCGGATCGTACAATGAGCAGTTCTTC | CATSDPSGSYNEQFF
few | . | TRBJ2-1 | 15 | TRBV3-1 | TGTGCCAGCAGTCATAGCGGTAGTAACTACGGTGAGCAGTTCTTC | CASSHSGSNYGEQFF
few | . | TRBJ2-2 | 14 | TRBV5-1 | TGCGCCAGCAGCTTGGGACCGGACACCGGGGAGCTGTTTTTT | CASSLGPDTGELFF
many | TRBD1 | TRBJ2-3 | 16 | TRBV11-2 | TGTGCCAGCAGCTATGCCGGGACAGGGATCGCAGATACGCAGTATTTT | CASSYAGTGIADTQYF
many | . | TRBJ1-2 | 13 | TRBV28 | TGTGCCAGCAGTTTGCCCGGGGCCTATGGCTACACCTTC | CASSLPGAYGYTF
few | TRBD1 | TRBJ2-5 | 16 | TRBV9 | TGTGCCAGCAGCGTTGGAGGGGGACAGGGAGGAGAGACCCAGTACTTC | CASSVGGGQGGETQYF
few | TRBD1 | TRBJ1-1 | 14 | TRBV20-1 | TGCAGTGCTCCTCAACAGGGGCCGGGCACTGAAGCTTTCTTT | CSAPQQGPGTEAFF
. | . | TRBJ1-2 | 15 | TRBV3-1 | TGTGCCAGCAGCCCTGACGGCAGTATTAACTATGGCTACACCTTC | CASSPDGSINYGYTF
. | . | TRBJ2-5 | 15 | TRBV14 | TGTGCCAGCAGCCAAGTCGGTTTTGCGGGAGAGACCCAGTACTTC | CASSQVGFAGETQYF
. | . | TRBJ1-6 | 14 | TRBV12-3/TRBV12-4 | TGTGCCAGCAGCCTACCTGGGAGCTCTTCACCCCTCCACTTT | CASSLPGSSSPLHF
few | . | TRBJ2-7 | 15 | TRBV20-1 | TGCAGTGCGAACGACATCGCAGGGGTAGACTACGAGCAGTACTTC | CSANDIAGVDYEQYF
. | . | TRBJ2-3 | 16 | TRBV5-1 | TGCGCCAGCAGCCAAGTTGTAGGGGCTAGCACAGATACGCAGTATTTT | CASSQVVGASTDTQYF
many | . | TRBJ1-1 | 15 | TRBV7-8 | TGTGCCAGCAGCTTAGGTGCAGGTCTGAACACTGAAGCTTTCTTT | CASSLGAGLNTEAFF
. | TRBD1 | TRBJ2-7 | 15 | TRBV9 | TGTGCCAGCAGCGTGGGTGGGACAGGAGCCTACGAGCAGTACTTC | CASSVGGTGAYEQYF
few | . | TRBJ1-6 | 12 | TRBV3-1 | TGTGCCAGCCAAAGGAATAATTCACCCCTCCACTTT | CASQRNNSPLHF
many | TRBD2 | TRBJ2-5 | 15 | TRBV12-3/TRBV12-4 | TGTGCCAGCAGGCATACTAGCGGGAGCGGGGAGACCCAGTACTTC | CASRHTSGSGETQYF
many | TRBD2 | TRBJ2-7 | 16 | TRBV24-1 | TGTGCCACCAGTGACGGGACTAGCGGGGGAGGCTACGAGCAGTACTTC | CATSDGTSGGGYEQYF
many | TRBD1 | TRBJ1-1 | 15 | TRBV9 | TGTGCCAGCAGCCCTCAGGGGGAGGTGAACACTGAAGCTTTCTTT | CASSPQGEVNTEAFF
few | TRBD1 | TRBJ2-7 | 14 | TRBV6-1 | TGTGCCAGCAGTCGAAATAAGGACAGGTACGAGCAGTACTTC | CASSRNKDRYEQYF
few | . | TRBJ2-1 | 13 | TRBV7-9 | TGTGCCAGCAGCCCAGGGCGCATATTGGAGCAGTTCTTC | CASSPGRILEQFF
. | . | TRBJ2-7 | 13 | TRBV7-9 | TGTGCCAGCAGCCCCCCCGGTCAGGGCGAGCAGTACTTC | CASSPPGQGEQYF
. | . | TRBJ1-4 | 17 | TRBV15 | TGTGCCACCAGCAGAGTGGGGCAGGGGACAACTAATGAAAAACTGTTTTTT | CATSRVGQGTTNEKLFF
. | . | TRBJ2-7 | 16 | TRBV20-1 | TGCAGTGCTAGAGATCATGAGGCGGGAACGGTCTACGAGCAGTACTTC | CSARDHEAGTVYEQYF
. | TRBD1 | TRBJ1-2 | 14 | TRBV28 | TGTGCCGGACAGACGACAGGGGCTAACTATGGCTACACCTTC | CAGQTTGANYGYTF
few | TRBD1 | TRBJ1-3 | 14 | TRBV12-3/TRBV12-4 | TGTGCCATTGATTCAGGGGGCTCTGGAAACACCATATATTTT | CAIDSGGSGNTIYF
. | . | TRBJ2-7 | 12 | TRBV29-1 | TGCAGCGTTTCTTACAGGGACTACGAGCAGTACTTC | CSVSYRDYEQYF
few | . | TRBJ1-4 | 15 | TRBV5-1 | TGCGCCAGCAGCTTGAGTACTCAGGGGAGGGAAAAACTGTTTTTT | CASSLSTQGREKLFF
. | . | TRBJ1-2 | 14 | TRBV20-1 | TGCAGTGCTGCGCCCCGCGGGGGGATGAAAGGCTACACCTTC | CSAAPRGGMKGYTF
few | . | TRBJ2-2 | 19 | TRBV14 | TGTGCCAGCAGCCAAGGAGGACTTATCGGTCTGAGGAACACCGGGGAGCTGTTTTTT | CASSQGGLIGLRNTGELFF
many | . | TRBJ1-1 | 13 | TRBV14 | TGTGCCAGCAGCCCGGCCAGGACGGCTGAAGCTTTCTTT | CASSPARTAEAFF
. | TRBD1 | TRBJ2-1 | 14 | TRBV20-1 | TGCAGTGCTCCTATGGACAGGGGATACAATGAGCAGTTCTTC | CSAPMDRGYNEQFF
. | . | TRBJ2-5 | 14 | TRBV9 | TGTGCCAGCAGCAAAACAGGGATCCAAGAGACCCAGTACTTC | CASSKTGIQETQYF
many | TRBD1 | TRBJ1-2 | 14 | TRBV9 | TGTGCCAGCAGCGTTGACAGGGGGCGCGAGGGCTACACCTTC | CASSVDRGREGYTF
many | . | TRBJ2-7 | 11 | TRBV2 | TGTGCCAGCCTGTTGGGGGTCGAGCAGTACTTC | CASLLGVEQYF
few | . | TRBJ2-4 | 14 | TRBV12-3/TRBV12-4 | TGTGCCAGCAGTTTCGGGGCTAGTCAGGACATTCAGTACTTC | CASSFGASQDIQYF
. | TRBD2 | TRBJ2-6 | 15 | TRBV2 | TGTGCCAGCAGCGGGGGGACGGGTGGGGCCAACGTCCTGACTTTC | CASSGGTGGANVLTF
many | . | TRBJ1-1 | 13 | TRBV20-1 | TGCAGTGCTATGGGGGGGGCGAACACTGAAGCTTTCTTT | CSAMGGANTEAFF
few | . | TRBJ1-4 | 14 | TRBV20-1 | TGCAGTGCTAGAGATGCGGGCATTAATGAAAAACTGTTTTTT | CSARDAGINEKLFF
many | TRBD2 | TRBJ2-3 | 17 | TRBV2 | TGTGCCAGCAGTGTAGAACTAGCGGGGCCTAGCACAGATACGCAGTATTTT | CASSVELAGPSTDTQYF
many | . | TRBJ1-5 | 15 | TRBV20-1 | TGCAGTGCTAGAGAGGCGGGGTTAAGCAATCAGCCCCAGCATTTT | CSAREAGLSNQPQHF
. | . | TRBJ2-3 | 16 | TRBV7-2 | TGTGCCAGCAGCTCCCAGGGTGGGAGTAGCACAGATACGCAGTATTTT | CASSSQGGSSTDTQYF